These T cell receptor beta chains were read from a single sample in a study of blood T cell repertoires in COVID-19. Assay used: immunoSEQ multiplex PCR; TCRdb lists only in-frame clones, some missing. This sample has about 130,000 clones, with roughly 90% found just once. Sequencing was done on a sample of PBMCs or T cells enriched from blood (not recorded which). Receptors were obtained from a man aged 50 to 59 who had recovered from COVID-19. CDR3s include the opening cysteine and the closing phenylalanine or tryptophan. Fields, in order: D gene, clone size, V gene, J gene, CDR3 DNA, CDR3 protein. D genes are given only for firm matches. Size values are once, few and many counts, or a class for expanded clones, and some rows have none.

d_gene: TRBD2; abundance: -; v_gene: TRBV2; j_gene: TRBJ2-3; CDR3nt: TGTGCCAGCGCCCGAACTAGCGGAAGTAGCACAGATACGCAGTATTTT; CDR3aa: CASARTSGSSTDTQYF
d_gene: -; abundance: -; v_gene: TRBV25-1; j_gene: TRBJ2-3; CDR3nt: TGTGCCAGCAGTGACTCTAGCGAGGCCACAGATACGCAGTATTTT; CDR3aa: CASSDSSEATDTQYF
d_gene: TRBD1; abundance: -; v_gene: TRBV7-2; j_gene: TRBJ1-4; CDR3nt: TGTGCCAGCAGCTTAGGGGGACAGGAGGTTGAAAAACTGTTTTTT; CDR3aa: CASSLGGQEVEKLFF
d_gene: -; abundance: -; v_gene: TRBV24-1; j_gene: TRBJ1-2; CDR3nt: TGTGCCACCAGTGTTCTGGAGGGGCAGAACTATGGCTACACCTTC; CDR3aa: CATSVLEGQNYGYTF
d_gene: TRBD1; abundance: -; v_gene: TRBV19; j_gene: TRBJ1-5; CDR3nt: TGTGCCAGCCTGGACAGGGGCAATCAGCCCCAGCATTTT; CDR3aa: CASLDRGNQPQHF
d_gene: TRBD2; abundance: -; v_gene: TRBV3-1/TRBV3-2; j_gene: TRBJ2-1; CDR3nt: TGTGCCAGCAGCCCGAGGCGGGGGGGGTGGAATGAGCAGTTCTTC; CDR3aa: CASSPRRGGWNEQFF
d_gene: -; abundance: -; v_gene: TRBV5-1; j_gene: TRBJ1-1; CDR3nt: TGCGCCAGCAGCAGGCGACACCTTGTGAACACTGAAGCTTTCTTT; CDR3aa: CASSRRHLVNTEAFF
d_gene: -; abundance: -; v_gene: TRBV28; j_gene: TRBJ1-2; CDR3nt: TGTGCCAGCAGTTCCCCTCCAGGGTATTGGGGCTACACCTTC; CDR3aa: CASSSPPGYWGYTF
d_gene: TRBD1; abundance: -; v_gene: TRBV11-3; j_gene: TRBJ1-4; CDR3nt: TGTGCCAGCAGCTTGGACAGGGGGCGGAATGAAAAACTGTTTTTT; CDR3aa: CASSLDRGRNEKLFF
d_gene: -; abundance: -; v_gene: TRBV28; j_gene: TRBJ2-5; CDR3nt: TGTGCCAGCAGTTCCCCAGTGGTACAAGAGACCCAGTACTTC; CDR3aa: CASSSPVVQETQYF
d_gene: TRBD1; abundance: -; v_gene: TRBV7-2; j_gene: TRBJ1-2; CDR3nt: TGTGCCAGCAGCCCGCAGACAGGGGGAACAATCTATGGCTACACCTTC; CDR3aa: CASSPQTGGTIYGYTF
d_gene: TRBD1; abundance: -; v_gene: TRBV28; j_gene: TRBJ1-5; CDR3nt: TGTGCCAGCAGCCCGTTGAGGACAGGGGAATTTCAGCCCCAGCATTTT; CDR3aa: CASSPLRTGEFQPQHF
d_gene: TRBD1; abundance: -; v_gene: TRBV28; j_gene: TRBJ1-2; CDR3nt: TGTGCCAGCAGTGGGCCGACAGGGGGGTACTATGGCTACACCTTC; CDR3aa: CASSGPTGGYYGYTF
d_gene: -; abundance: -; v_gene: TRBV5-1; j_gene: TRBJ1-3; CDR3nt: TGCGCCAGCAGCTCGGAGCACACCGGCTCTGGAAACACCATATATTTT; CDR3aa: CASSSEHTGSGNTIYF
d_gene: -; abundance: -; v_gene: TRBV5-6; j_gene: TRBJ1-5; CDR3nt: TGTGCCAGCAGCTTGGCCGGCGGGCCCTCAGCCACTCAGCCCCAGCATTTT; CDR3aa: CASSLAGGPSATQPQHF
d_gene: -; abundance: -; v_gene: TRBV28; j_gene: TRBJ1-2; CDR3nt: TGTGCCAGCAGTCCCTCTAACTATGGCTACACCTTC; CDR3aa: CASSPSNYGYTF
d_gene: TRBD2; abundance: few; v_gene: TRBV5-4; j_gene: TRBJ2-1; CDR3nt: TGTGCCAGCAGCTTGGGAGCGGGAGGGTACAATGAGCAGTTCTTC; CDR3aa: CASSLGAGGYNEQFF
d_gene: -; abundance: -; v_gene: TRBV27; j_gene: TRBJ2-1; CDR3nt: TGTGCCAGCAGTTTATTGGGCCTGGATGAGCAGTTCTTC; CDR3aa: CASSLLGLDEQFF
d_gene: -; abundance: -; v_gene: TRBV4-2; j_gene: TRBJ1-2; CDR3nt: TGTGCCAGCAGCCCGAGATTGACTAACTATGGCTACACCTTC; CDR3aa: CASSPRLTNYGYTF
d_gene: TRBD2; abundance: -; v_gene: TRBV28; j_gene: TRBJ2-1; CDR3nt: TGTGCCAGCAGTCCCCATAGCGGGGGGGCCAATGAGCAGTTCTTC; CDR3aa: CASSPHSGGANEQFF
d_gene: TRBD2; abundance: -; v_gene: TRBV7-8; j_gene: TRBJ2-5; CDR3nt: TGTGTCACAGGGGTCCGGACTAGCGGGGGGACCCAGTACTTC; CDR3aa: CVTGVRTSGGTQYF
d_gene: TRBD1; abundance: once; v_gene: TRBV3-1/TRBV3-2; j_gene: TRBJ2-3; CDR3nt: TGTGCCAGCGGGCGTTCGGGACAGGGGGCAGATACGCAGTATTTT; CDR3aa: CASGRSGQGADTQYF
d_gene: TRBD1; abundance: -; v_gene: TRBV28; j_gene: TRBJ1-2; CDR3nt: TGTGCCAGCAGTCGGGACAGCTACTATGGCTACACCTTC; CDR3aa: CASSRDSYYGYTF
d_gene: -; abundance: once; v_gene: TRBV6-4; j_gene: TRBJ1-4; CDR3nt: TGTGCCAGCAGTGAATCAGGCGCAACTAATGAAAAACTGTTTTTT; CDR3aa: CASSESGATNEKLFF
d_gene: -; abundance: -; v_gene: TRBV24-1; j_gene: TRBJ1-2; CDR3nt: TGTGCCACCAGTGACCAGGGATATGGCTACACCTTC; CDR3aa: CATSDQGYGYTF
d_gene: -; abundance: -; v_gene: TRBV27; j_gene: TRBJ2-1; CDR3nt: TGTGCCAGCAGTTTTCTTGGAGGAATGACGAGCGAAACTCGTTACAATGAGCAGTTCTTC; CDR3aa: CASSFLGGMTSETRYNEQFF
d_gene: TRBD1; abundance: -; v_gene: TRBV5-1; j_gene: TRBJ2-5; CDR3nt: TGCGCCAGCAGCTTAACAGGGGGCCTCCAAGAGACCCAGTACTTC; CDR3aa: CASSLTGGLQETQYF